This TCR beta chain was observed in a study of cytomegalovirus exposure and HLA in healthy donors. General study points: Diagnosis of cytomegalovirus status made by the classifier reportedly showed high specificity and sensitivity. By HLA locus, TCR association rates varied in a later analysis, with DRB1 showing the most and HLA-C the fewest. For TCR beta chains, V- and J-gene trimming was later linked to a missense DCLRE1C variant.

As to this clone: Its antigen is unidentified.

Vbeta (60) and Jbeta (13) primers were used in the PCR. Some clones are missing from TCRdb's copy, which holds only in-frame ones; the method was immunoSEQ multiplex PCR. The sample yields around 130,000 clones, over 60% seen once. The germline CDR1 and CDR2 sequences are MNHEY and SMNVEV (reference sequence). V was trimmed by 3 bases and J by 1 base, leaving 14 bases between them. This CDR3 region has 16 residues. The V gene is TRBV27, the J gene TRBJ2-3, with D tentatively TRBD2 (6 bases). The clonotype was recovered from a middle-aged woman in good health and CMV-seropositive. Sample: PBMCs. The CDR3 DNA sequence: TGTGCCAGCAGTTTGACTAGTCCGCAGGGCACAGATACGCAGTATTTT. Translation: CASSLTSPQGTDTQYF.